The next 32 T cell receptor beta chains were all read from a single sample in a study of blood T cell repertoires in COVID-19. The repertoire was sequenced with immunoSEQ multiplex PCR; TCRdb's copy has only in-frame clones and lacks some. The sample holds approximately 260,000 clones, 84% seen once. Sequenced material: peripheral blood. These receptors originate from a human donor in a cohort sampled during active COVID-19.

This rearrangement joins TRBV6-6 to TRBJ1-5; the D gene is possibly TRBD1 (6 bases). V lost 4 bases, J lost 5 bases, and 15 bases lay in between. The germline V gene has CDR1 MNHNY and CDR2 SVGAGI (reference sequence). The CDR3 is made up of 15 amino acids. CDR3 loop: CASSWKQGAHQPQHF. DNA for the CDR3: TGTGCCAGCAGTTGGAAACAGGGAGCTCATCAGCCCCAGCATTTT.

This chain links TRBV2 with TRBJ2-3, with 10 bases fitting TRBD2. The CDR3 has 13 residues. In germline, CDR1 is SNHLY, CDR2 FYNNEI. V lost 6 bases, J lost 10 bases, and 7 bases stayed unmatched. Here the CDR3 DNA reads TGTGCCAGCAGAATGGAAGCGGGGGGGCCGCAGTATTTT. Translating it yields CASRMEAGGPQYF.

The chain has TRBV2 and TRBJ2-7; TRBD2 is a possible D gene (6 bases). Trimming cost V 6 bases and J 2 bases, with 17 bases left between them. From germline, CDR1 is SNHLY and CDR2 FYNNEI. The CDR3 is 15 amino acids. The CDR3, as DNA: TGTGCCAGCAGCTCGCCGGGACTGGGCACCTACGAGCAGTACTTC. Its protein product is CASSSPGLGTYEQYF.

The rearrangement uses TRBV2 and TRBJ2-4; 15 bases align to TRBD2. The CDR3 consists of 18 residues. The germline gives CDR1 SNHLY, CDR2 FYNNEI. J was trimmed by 6 bases and V by 3 bases; bases with no gene match: 9. CDR3 sequence (DNA): TGTGCCAGCAGTGAGAAGGGGACTAGCGGGGGGTCCAGAAACATTCAGTACTTC. Translation gives CASSEKGTSGGSRNIQYF.

The chain has TRBV28 and TRBJ1-2, with 8 positions matching TRBD1. V dropped 5 bases and J dropped 6; count of bases not matched to a gene: 11. The CDR3 extends over 15 amino acids. Germline loops: CDR1 MDHEN, CDR2 SYDVKM. Here the CDR3 reads CASSPTRQQGDGYTF. The CDR3 nucleotides are TGTGCCAGCAGTCCCACGAGGCAACAGGGGGATGGCTACACCTTC.

The chain has TRBV6-2 or TRBV6-3 and TRBJ2-3; a weak D match, TRBD1 (6 bases). The length of the CDR3 is 11 residues. Germline CDR1 and CDR2: MNHEY and SVGEGT. The V end was cut by 5 bases, the J end by 11 bases, with 11 bases between. As DNA, the CDR3 is TGTGCCAGCAGTCCGGACAGTAAGCAGTATTTT. Amino acid sequence: CASSPDSKQYF.

This rearrangement joins TRBV18 to TRBJ1-5; TRBD1 matches at 8 bases. This CDR3 spans 14 amino acids. The V gene's germline CDR1 is KGHSH and CDR2 LQKENI. Trimming removed 6 bases from V and 11 bases from J; junction bases left unmatched: 12. CDR3 DNA sequence: TGTGCCAGCTCCCCAATCGGACAGGGAATGGCCCAGCATTTT. Translating gives CASSPIGQGMAQHF. Full variable domain (remainder filled in from reference TRBV18 and TRBJ1-5): NAGVMQNPRHLVRRRGQEARLRCSPMKGHSHVYWYRQLPEEGLKFMVYLQKENIIDESGMPKERFSAEFPKEGPSILRIQQVVRGDSAAYFCASSPIGQGMAQHFGDGTRLSIL.

The chain uses TRBV9 and TRBJ2-5; 12 bases match TRBD2. CDR1 is SGDLS and CDR2 is YYNGEE in the germline V gene. The junction had 4 bases not matched to a gene; V was cut back by 4 bases and J by 3 bases. The CDR3 has 15 amino acids. The CDR3 spells CASSITSGGKETQYF. The CDR3 nucleotides are TGTGCCAGCAGCATAACTAGCGGGGGGAAAGAGACCCAGTACTTC.

The V gene is TRBV5-4, the J gene TRBJ1-6, with D perhaps TRBD1 (5 bases). Between the trimmed V and J ends, which lost 2 bases and 7 bases, there was a span of 13 bases. CDR1 SGHNT and CDR2 YYREEE come from the germline V gene (reference sequence). The CDR3 extends over 15 amino acids. This CDR3 is CASSLVGQQNSPLHF. The CDR3 DNA sequence: TGTGCCAGCAGCTTAGTGGGGCAGCAGAATTCACCCCTCCACTTT.

The rearrangement links TRBV3-1 (or the pseudogene TRBV3-2) to TRBJ2-7; D gene unclear. The length of the CDR3 is 14 residues. Per the germline V gene, CDR1 is LGHDT and CDR2 is YNNKEL (reference sequence). The V and J ends lost 1 base and 2 bases respectively, with 9 bases between them. The CDR3 nucleotides read TGTGCCAGCAGCCAAGGGAGAGTAGCCTACGAGCAGTACTTC. This encodes CASSQGRVAYEQYF.

The J gene is TRBJ1-1, the V gene TRBV6-5; D is uncertain. Per the germline V gene, CDR1 is MNHEY and CDR2 is SVGAGI. The CDR3 consists of 14 residues. Trimming removed 7 bases from V and 9 bases from J, with 21 bases in between. The CDR3 is CASIRDGVYAQAFF. CDR3 nucleotides: TGTGCCAGCATTAGAGACGGAGTGTACGCCCAAGCTTTCTTT.

The chain links TRBV7-9 to TRBJ1-4; no firm D call. Germline V gene lookup returns CDR1 SEHNR and CDR2 FQNEAQ (reference sequence). The CDR3 totals 15 residues. Trimming pared 2 bases from V and 3 bases from J, leaving 10 bases between. CDR3 in DNA: TGTGCCAGCAGCTTATCTAGCAGGTCTAATGAAAAACTGTTTTTT. This gives the protein CASSLSSRSNEKLFF.

The chain recombines TRBV9 with TRBJ2-4, with 10 positions matching TRBD1. CDR1 is SGDLS and CDR2 is YYNGEE in the germline V gene. This CDR3 region has 17 residues. J was trimmed by 4 bases and V by 4 bases; bases with no gene match: 11. The CDR3 sequence: CASSPSLGQGMKNIQYF. CDR3 sequence (DNA): TGTGCCAGCAGCCCCTCCCTGGGACAGGGGATGAAAAACATTCAGTACTTC.

The genes are TRBV5-4 and TRBJ2-7, with 14 bases lining up with TRBD2. The CDR3 extends over 16 amino acids. Germline values: CDR1 SGHNT, CDR2 YYREEE (reference sequence). J lost 0 bases, V lost 4 bases, and 3 bases had no gene match. The CDR3 DNA reads TGTGCCAGCAGCGAGGGACTAGCGGGGGACTCCTACGAGCAGTACTTC. It is translated as CASSEGLAGDSYEQYF.

This CDR3 is CASSDRPGRDGGYTF. The CDR3 nucleotides are TGTGCCAGCAGTGACCGACCCGGGCGGGACGGTGGCTACACCTTC. This chain connects TRBV6-4 to TRBJ1-2; tentatively, D is TRBD1 (5 bases). Germline V gene data show CDR1 as MRHNA and CDR2 as SNTAGT. The germline V and J ends were trimmed by 2 bases and 7 bases, with 17 bases remaining between them. The CDR3 totals 15 residues.

The CDR3 DNA is TGTGCCAGCAGCCATCCACTCGGGGAGCTGTTTTTT. It codes for CASSHPLGELFF. The chain employs TRBV3-1 (or the pseudogene TRBV3-2) and TRBJ2-2; D is uncertain. Looked up from germline, CDR1 is LGHDT and CDR2 is YNNKEL (reference sequence). The CDR3 spans 12 residues. Trimming removed 3 bases from V and 7 bases from J, with 6 bases in between.

This clone showed up just once. The chain links TRBV28 to TRBJ2-1, with 12 bases fitting TRBD1. Germline loops: CDR1 MDHEN, CDR2 SYDVKM. The CDR3 covers 16 residues. With V trimmed by 5 bases and J by 7 bases, 9 bases remained unmatched. The CDR3: CASSKPGTGGGNEQFF. For the CDR3, the DNA is TGTGCCAGCAGTAAACCCGGGACAGGGGGCGGAAATGAGCAGTTCTTC.

In its sample, this clone was seen once. The CDR3 nucleotides are TGTGCCAGCAGTTTATGGGGGGGACAAGAGACCCAGTACTTC. Protein product: CASSLWGGQETQYF. The chain employs TRBV28 and TRBJ2-5, with D perhaps TRBD2 (6 bases). The CDR3 has 14 amino acids. Germline V CDR1 and CDR2: MDHEN, SYDVKM. V lost 0 bases, J lost 2 bases, and 7 bases lay in between.

This chain links TRBV18 with TRBJ1-3, with D uncertain. This CDR3 spans 17 amino acids. Germline CDR1 reads KGHSH; CDR2 reads LQKENI. The V gene lost 3 bases and the J gene lost 3 bases, with 18 bases spanning the gap. CDR3 residues: CASSPDRLPVVGNTIYF. Here the CDR3 DNA reads TGTGCCAGCTCACCGGATCGACTTCCAGTAGTTGGAAACACCATATATTTT.

V is TRBV9 and J is TRBJ2-2, with 7 bases aligning to TRBD2. The CDR3 is made up of 20 amino acids. Germline V gene sequence: CDR1 SGDLS, CDR2 YYNGEE. The J segment lost 5 bases and the V segment lost 3 bases, leaving 22 bases of the junction unmatched. This chain's CDR3 is CASSAMGRPGLPSITGELFF. The CDR3 nucleotides are TGTGCCAGCAGCGCGATGGGAAGGCCGGGACTACCGTCTATTACCGGGGAGCTGTTTTTT.

The gene calls are TRBV3-1 (or the pseudogene TRBV3-2) and TRBJ2-1; 12 positions agree with TRBD2. The CDR3 loop spans 16 amino acids. The trim removed 3 bases at V and 4 bases at J, leaving 4 bases unmatched. CDR1 LGHDT and CDR2 YNNKEL come from the germline V gene (reference sequence). CDR3 nucleotides: TGTGCCAGCAGCCACACTAGCGGGGGGCTTTACAATGAGCAGTTCTTC. It codes for CASSHTSGGLYNEQFF.

The V and J genes are TRBV18 and TRBJ1-2; TRBD1 agrees at 7 bases. The V and J ends lost 3 bases and 4 bases, in that order; junction bases with no gene match: 5. The CDR3 length is 14 residues. Germline CDR1 is KGHSH and CDR2 is LQKENI. CDR3 sequence (DNA): TGTGCCAGCTCACCGGACAGGCCCCTCTATGGCTACACCTTC. Encoded protein: CASSPDRPLYGYTF. The full variable domain, with the rest looked up from reference TRBV18 and TRBJ1-2, is NAGVMQNPRHLVRRRGQEARLRCSPMKGHSHVYWYRQLPEEGLKFMVYLQKENIIDESGMPKERFSAEFPKEGPSILRIQQVVRGDSAAYFCASSPDRPLYGYTFGSGTRLTVV.

V and J are TRBV15 and TRBJ2-3; a possible D gene is TRBD2 (5 bases). V was shortened by 5 bases and J by 4 bases, with 16 bases between the two germline ends. The CDR3 loop spans 15 amino acids. Germline lookup yields CDR1 LNHNV and CDR2 YYDKDF (reference sequence). As DNA, the CDR3 is TGTGCCACCAGCTTCCGCAGAGGGAATGCAGATACGCAGTATTTT. It codes for CATSFRRGNADTQYF.

V is TRBV24-1 and J is TRBJ1-1, with TRBD1 identical over 7 bases. J was trimmed by 1 base and V by 4 bases; bases with no gene match: 5. This CDR3 comprises 15 residues. Germline V gives CDR1 KGHDR, CDR2 SFDVKD. This chain's CDR3 is CATSDGGGRNTEAFF. The CDR3 nucleotides read TGTGCCACCAGTGACGGAGGGGGCCGGAACACTGAAGCTTTCTTT.

The chain employs TRBV14 and TRBJ2-5, with 12 bases lining up with TRBD2. Looked up from germline, CDR1 is SGHDN and CDR2 is FVKESK. With V trimmed by 1 base and J by 2 bases, 2 bases remained unmatched. CDR3 length equals 16 residues. CDR3 in DNA: TGTGCCAGCAGCCAAGTTGGACTAGCGGGACAAGAGACCCAGTACTTC. It is translated as CASSQVGLAGQETQYF.

This clone was recorded once. V usage is TRBV6-5 and J usage is TRBJ1-2, with 10 bases that match TRBD1. Germline V lookup: CDR1 MNHEY, CDR2 SVGAGI. Unmatched junction bases numbered 2, after V lost 6 bases and J lost 1 base. This CDR3 comprises 14 residues. The CDR3 reads CASSRDRGNYGYTF. The DNA for the CDR3 is TGTGCCAGCAGCCGGGACAGGGGTAACTATGGCTACACCTTC.

The gene calls are TRBV7-2 and TRBJ1-2; no definite D call. Trimming pared 2 bases from V and 5 bases from J, leaving 15 bases between. The length of the CDR3 is 15 residues. Per germline, CDR1 SGHTA and CDR2 FQGNSA. The CDR3 protein is CASSLSNRGLYGYTF. The CDR3 DNA is TGTGCCAGCAGCTTATCTAACAGAGGGCTTTATGGCTACACCTTC.

The CDR3, as DNA: TGCGCCAGCAGCCAAGTAGCCTCCTACAATGAGCAGTTCTTC. It encodes CASSQVASYNEQFF. The chain couples TRBV4-1 to TRBJ2-1; unclear D gene. The CDR3 is made up of 14 amino acids. Germline CDR1 and CDR2: MGHRA and YSYEKL. Trimming left V 1 base short and J 0 bases short, with 4 bases between.

The chain carries TRBV6-5 and TRBJ2-1; weak D call: TRBD2 (5 bases). V was shortened by 1 base and J by 0 bases, with 10 bases between the two germline ends. In germline, CDR1 is MNHEY, CDR2 SVGAGI. CDR3 size: 16 residues. CDR3 DNA: TGTGCCAGCAGTTACTACGTGGGGAGCTCCTACAATGAGCAGTTCTTC. It codes for CASSYYVGSSYNEQFF.

This chain links TRBV5-6 with TRBJ1-2; D gene uncertain. Germline values: CDR1 SGHDT, CDR2 YYEEEE. V shed 2 bases and J shed 7 bases, with 12 bases lying between them. This CDR3 has 13 residues. The CDR3 sequence is CASSFGELGGYTF. In DNA, the CDR3 is TGTGCCAGCAGCTTCGGGGAACTTGGTGGCTACACCTTC.

The J gene is TRBJ2-1, the V gene TRBV20-1; D ambiguous. Trimming pared 3 bases from V and 4 bases from J, leaving 10 bases between. Germline V gene lookup returns CDR1 DFQATT and CDR2 SNEGSKA (reference sequence). The CDR3 extends over 13 amino acids. The CDR3: CSASSQVYNEQFF. CDR3 bases: TGCAGTGCTAGTAGCCAGGTTTACAATGAGCAGTTCTTC.

The rearrangement uses TRBV19 and TRBJ2-1; perhaps TRBD1 as D (6 bases). Per germline, CDR1 LNHDA and CDR2 SQIVND (reference sequence). The CDR3 runs 12 residues. The V gene lost 1 base and the J gene lost 16 bases, with 14 bases spanning the gap. In nucleotides, the CDR3 is TGTGCCAGTAGTATAGCCGGGACACCTAACTTCTTC. This codes for CASSIAGTPNFF.